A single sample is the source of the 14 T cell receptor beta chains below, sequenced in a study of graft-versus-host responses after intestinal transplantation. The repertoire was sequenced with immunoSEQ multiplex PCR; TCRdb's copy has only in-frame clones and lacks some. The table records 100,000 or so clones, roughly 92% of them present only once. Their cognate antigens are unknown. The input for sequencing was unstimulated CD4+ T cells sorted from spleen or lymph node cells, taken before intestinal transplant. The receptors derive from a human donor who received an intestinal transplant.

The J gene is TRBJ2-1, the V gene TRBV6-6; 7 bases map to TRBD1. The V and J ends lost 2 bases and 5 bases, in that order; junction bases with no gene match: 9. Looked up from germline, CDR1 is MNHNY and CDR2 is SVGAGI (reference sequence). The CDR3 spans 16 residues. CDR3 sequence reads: CASSYGWTGANNEQFF. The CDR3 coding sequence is TGTGCCAGCAGTTACGGATGGACAGGAGCCAACAATGAGCAGTTCTTC.

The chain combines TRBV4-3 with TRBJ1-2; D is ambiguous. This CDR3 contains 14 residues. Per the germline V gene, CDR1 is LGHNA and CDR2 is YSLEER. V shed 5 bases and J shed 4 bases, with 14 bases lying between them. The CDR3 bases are TGCGCCAGCAGCGGCCGGGAGGGCCCCTATGGCTACACCTTC. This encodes CASSGREGPYGYTF.

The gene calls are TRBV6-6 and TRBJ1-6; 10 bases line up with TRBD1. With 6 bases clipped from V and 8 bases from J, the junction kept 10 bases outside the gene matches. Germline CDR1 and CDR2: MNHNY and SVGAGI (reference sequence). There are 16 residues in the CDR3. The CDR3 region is CASSLNAGTGDSPLHF. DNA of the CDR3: TGTGCCAGCAGCCTGAACGCCGGGACAGGGGATTCACCCCTCCACTTT.

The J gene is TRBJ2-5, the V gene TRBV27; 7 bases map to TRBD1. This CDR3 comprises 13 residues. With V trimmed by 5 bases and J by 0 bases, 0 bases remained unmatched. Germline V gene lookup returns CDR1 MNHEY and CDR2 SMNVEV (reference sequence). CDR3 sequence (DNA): TGTGCCAGCAGTGGACAGGACCAAGAGACCCAGTACTTC. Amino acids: CASSGQDQETQYF.

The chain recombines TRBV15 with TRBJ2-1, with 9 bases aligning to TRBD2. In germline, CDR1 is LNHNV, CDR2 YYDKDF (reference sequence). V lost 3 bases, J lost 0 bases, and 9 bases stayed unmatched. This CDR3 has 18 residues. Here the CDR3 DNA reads TGTGCCACCAGCAGGGACCTAGCGGGAAAGAGCTCCTACAATGAGCAGTTCTTC. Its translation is CATSRDLAGKSSYNEQFF.

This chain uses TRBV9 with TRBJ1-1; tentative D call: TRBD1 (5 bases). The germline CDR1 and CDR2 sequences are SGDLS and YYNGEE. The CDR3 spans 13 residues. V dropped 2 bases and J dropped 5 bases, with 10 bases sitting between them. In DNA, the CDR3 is TGTGCCAGCAGCGTCCAGGGTGGAACTGAAGCTTTCTTT. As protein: CASSVQGGTEAFF.

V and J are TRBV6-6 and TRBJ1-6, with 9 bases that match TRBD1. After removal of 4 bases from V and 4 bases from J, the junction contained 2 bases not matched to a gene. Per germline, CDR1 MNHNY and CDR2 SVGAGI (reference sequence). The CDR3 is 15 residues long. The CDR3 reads CASSWGTGYNSPLHF. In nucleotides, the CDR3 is TGTGCCAGCAGTTGGGGGACAGGGTATAATTCACCCCTCCACTTT.

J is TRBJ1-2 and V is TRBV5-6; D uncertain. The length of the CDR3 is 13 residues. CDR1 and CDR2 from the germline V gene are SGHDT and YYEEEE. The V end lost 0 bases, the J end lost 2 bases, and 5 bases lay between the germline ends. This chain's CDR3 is CASSLVRNYGYTF. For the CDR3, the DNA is TGTGCCAGCAGCTTGGTACGGAACTATGGCTACACCTTC.

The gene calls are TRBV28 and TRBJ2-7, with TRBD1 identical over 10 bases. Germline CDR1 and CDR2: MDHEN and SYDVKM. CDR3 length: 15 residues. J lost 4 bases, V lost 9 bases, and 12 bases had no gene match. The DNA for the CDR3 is TGTGCCAGTTCTTCGTCTGGGACAGGGGAATACGAGCAGTACTTC. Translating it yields CASSSSGTGEYEQYF.

The CDR3 sequence: CASADKGSYEQYF. CDR3 DNA: TGTGCCAGTGCCGACAAAGGCTCCTACGAGCAGTACTTC. This chain joins TRBV19 and TRBJ2-7; D gene unclear. Germline-derived CDR1 and CDR2 are LNHDA and SQIVND (reference sequence). V lost 8 bases and J lost 0, with 11 bases in between. The CDR3 consists of 13 residues.

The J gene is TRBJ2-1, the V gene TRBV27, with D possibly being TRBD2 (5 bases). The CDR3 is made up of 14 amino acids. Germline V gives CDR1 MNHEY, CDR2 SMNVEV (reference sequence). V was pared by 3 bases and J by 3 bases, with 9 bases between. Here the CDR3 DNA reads TGTGCCAGCAGTTTCGGGGTAATCTACAATGAGCAGTTCTTC. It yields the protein CASSFGVIYNEQFF.

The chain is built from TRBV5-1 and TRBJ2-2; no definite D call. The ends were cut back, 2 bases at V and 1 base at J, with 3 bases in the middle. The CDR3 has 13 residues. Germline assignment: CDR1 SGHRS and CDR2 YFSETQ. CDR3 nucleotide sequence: TGCGCCAGCAGCTTCAAGAACACCGGGGAGCTGTTTTTT. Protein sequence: CASSFKNTGELFF.

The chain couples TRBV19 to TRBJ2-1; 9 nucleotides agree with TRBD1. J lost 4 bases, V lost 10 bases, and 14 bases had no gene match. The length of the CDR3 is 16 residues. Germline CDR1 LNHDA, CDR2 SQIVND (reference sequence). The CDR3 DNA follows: TGTGCCACCCAGTCAGTGGACAGGGGTACTTACAATGAGCAGTTCTTC. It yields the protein CATQSVDRGTYNEQFF.

CDR3 residues: CASSLWTGNYGYTF. For the CDR3, the DNA is TGTGCCAGCAGTTTGTGGACAGGGAACTATGGCTACACCTTC. This chain uses TRBV28 with TRBJ1-2, with TRBD1 identical over 8 bases. V gave up 3 bases and J gave up 2 bases; unmatched junction bases: 2. The CDR3 is made up of 14 amino acids. Germline V CDR1 and CDR2: MDHEN, SYDVKM.